These 5 T cell receptor beta chains share one sample of origin, sequenced in a study of blood T cell repertoires in COVID-19. Assay used: immunoSEQ multiplex PCR; TCRdb lists only in-frame clones, some missing. The sample lists more than 80,000 clones; roughly 70% were seen once. The sequenced sample consisted of peripheral blood. These receptors were obtained from a woman in her fifties or sixties in a cohort sampled during active or convalescent COVID-19.

This sequence joins TRBV29-1 and TRBJ2-2; TRBD1 aligns across 8 bases. This CDR3 is built from 13 residues. J was trimmed by 5 bases and V by 6 bases; bases with no gene match: 5. Germline assignment: CDR1 SQVTM and CDR2 ANQGSEA. This CDR3 reads CSVGTGGTGELFF. In DNA form, the CDR3 reads TGCAGCGTCGGGACAGGCGGGACCGGGGAGCTGTTTTTT.

V is TRBV5-1 and J is TRBJ2-7; the match to TRBD2 covers 9 bases. The V segment lost 4 bases and the J segment 5 bases; nucleotides outside the gene matches: 13. In germline, CDR1 is SGHRS, CDR2 YFSETQ. There are 16 residues in the CDR3. The CDR3 sequence is CASSSRISGGLNEQYF. Written as DNA, the CDR3 is TGCGCCAGCAGCAGCAGGATTAGCGGGGGTTTGAACGAGCAGTACTTC.

V usage is TRBV7-2 and J usage is TRBJ2-5; tentatively, D is TRBD1 (7 bases). The CDR3 spans 14 residues. Germline V gene data show CDR1 as SGHTA and CDR2 as FQGNSA. Trimming shortened V by 5 bases and J by 4 bases, and 14 bases separated the two germline ends. CDR3 sequence reads: CASSPAGGLETQYF. As DNA, the CDR3 is TGTGCCAGCAGCCCCGCAGGGGGACTAGAGACCCAGTACTTC.

The chain is built from TRBV30 and TRBJ2-3, with a weak D call TRBD2 (5 bases). V dropped 0 bases and J dropped 2 bases, with 15 bases sitting between them. CDR3 length: 16 amino acids. Germline assignment: CDR1 GTSNPN and CDR2 SVGIG (reference sequence). As DNA, the CDR3 is TGTGCCTGGAGTGTTTGGTGGGAGAACCTCACAGATACGCAGTATTTT. It is translated as CAWSVWWENLTDTQYF.

This sequence joins TRBV3-1 (or the pseudogene TRBV3-2) and TRBJ1-2; 10 bases line up with TRBD1. Per germline, CDR1 LGHDT and CDR2 YNNKEL (reference sequence). J lost 1 base, V lost 1 base, and 6 bases had no gene match. This CDR3 region has 17 residues. CDR3 nucleotide sequence: TGTGCCAGCAGCCAAGTGGGACAGGGGCCCCTTAACTATGGCTACACCTTC. Translating gives CASSQVGQGPLNYGYTF.